Below, one T cell receptor beta chain is given with its context. The antigen remains unidentified. Sequencing relied on a cDNA template that was reverse transcribed from extracted RNA. Sequenced by immunoSEQ multiplex PCR; TCRdb stores in-frame clones only, minus some. The repertoire holds approximately 210,000 clones, with 50% to 70% as singletons. This entry comes from a study of CD8+ T cells in alopecia areata. Study-wide results and caveats: The link between baseline CD8+ expansion and response remains uncertain with one nonresponder.

The CDR3 totals 14 residues. Germline V gene lookup returns CDR1 SNHLY and CDR2 FYNNEI. V was cut by 6 bases and J by 10 bases, with 16 bases left in between. Noted treatment: oral pan-JAK inhibitor, 5-10 mg twice daily. Obtained from alopecia areata patients were lesional scalp punch biopsies along with peripheral blood. The V call is TRBV2, the J call TRBJ1-6; D may be TRBD1 (6 bases). The source is a human donor with alopecia areata. The sequences come from CD4+ T cells sorted from blood, collected around week 50, from a patient treated with tofacitinib. The CDR3 bases are TGTGCCAGCAGCATCAACAGGGAGGGATCACCCCTCCACTTT. Translated, it gives CASSINREGSPLHF. The full variable domain, its missing parts supplied by reference TRBV2 and TRBJ1-6, is EPEVTQTPSHQVTQMGQEVILRCVPISNHLYFYWYRQILGQKVEFLVSFYNNEISEKSEIFDDQFSVERPDGSNFTLKIRSTKLEDSAMYFCASSINREGSPLHFGNGTRLTVT.